One T cell receptor beta chain is described in this entry. Its cognate antigen is unknown. Assay: immunoSEQ multiplex PCR; the TCRdb copy retains only in-frame clones and omits some. The data hold 110,000 to 150,000 clones, with 70% to 90% observed a single time. The sample is drawn from a study of T cell responses to AZD1222 COVID-19 vaccine. General study results and limits: The donors showed a predominance of white British ancestry and of females, with possible underestimation of clonal diversity.

This TCR derives from an adult who received the AZD1222 COVID-19 vaccine. This specimen was peripheral blood, taken 28 days after the second AZD1222 dose.

The CDR3 region is CASSVHYEQYF. The CDR3 DNA is TGTGCCAGCAGCGTTCACTACGAGCAGTACTTC. The chain employs TRBV11-2 and TRBJ2-7; no reliable D call. Trimming removed 5 bases from V and 3 bases from J, with 5 bases in between. CDR3 length: 11 amino acids. In germline, CDR1 is SGHAT, CDR2 FQNNGV.